A single sample is the source of the 19 T cell receptor beta chains below, sequenced in a study of blood T cells in healthy people across ages. Primers used in a second PCR of about 6 to 11 cycles were a sample-barcoded 5' primer and a J-beta primer mix. TCRdb redid the calling of the 5' RACE reads with MiXCR, one entry per CDR3 protein. Of about 760,000 distinct CDR3 sequences listed, roughly three fifths are singletons. Sequencing used blood. The receptors here all came from a man in his forties in good health.

This clonotype was counted once. This chain uses TRBV7-9 with TRBJ1-4; the D gene is possibly TRBD1 (5 bases). CDR3 length: 14 amino acids. The ends were cut back, 3 bases at V and 7 bases at J, with 12 bases in the middle. From germline, CDR1 is SEHNR and CDR2 FQNEAQ (reference sequence). The chain's CDR3 is CASSFKGLSEKLFF. The CDR3 DNA is TGTGCCAGCAGCTTCAAGGGGCTTAGTGAAAAACTGTTTTTT.

The table lists this clonotype with a count of one. V is TRBV27 and J is TRBJ1-2, with unresolved D. Germline CDR1 and CDR2: MNHEY and SMNVEV (reference sequence). The CDR3 consists of 15 residues. Trimming cost V 1 base and J 8 bases, with 17 bases left between them. The CDR3 DNA sequence: TGTGCCAGCAGTTTATTCGGAGGGAACAAGGGCGGCTACACCTTC. Translating it yields CASSLFGGNKGGYTF.

The chain employs TRBV21-1 and TRBJ2-5. The J call is doubtful: the DNA matches TRBJ2-7 better. TRBV21-1 is deemed a pseudogene. The CDR3 is 17 amino acids. The CDR3 region is CASSKALYYPTVREQYF. The CDR3 DNA follows: TGTGCCAGCAGCAAAGCGCTCTATTACCCGACTGTACGCGAGCAGTACTTC.

This chain links TRBV7-8 with TRBJ2-5; 11 nucleotides agree with TRBD2. V lost 1 base and J lost 5; bases outside the gene matches: 15. The germline CDR1 and CDR2 sequences are SGHVS and FQNEAQ. This CDR3 contains 19 residues. CDR3 residues: CASSLVGVAGGPRAETQYF. The CDR3 DNA reads as TGTGCCAGCAGCTTAGTGGGGGTAGCGGGAGGGCCTAGGGCCGAGACCCAGTACTTC.

The rearrangement uses TRBV20-1 and TRBJ2-5, with D possibly being TRBD1 or TRBD2 (6 bases each). V lost 6 bases to trimming and J lost 1 base, with 15 bases between them. The CDR3 has 14 residues. Germline V gene data show CDR1 as DFQATT and CDR2 as SNEGSKA (reference sequence). CDR3 protein: CSANTGGFQETQYF. The CDR3 DNA reads TGCAGTGCAAATACCGGGGGCTTCCAAGAGACCCAGTACTTC.

V is TRBV6-2 or TRBV6-3 and J is TRBJ1-2, with D uncertain. V lost 1 base to trimming and J lost 0 bases, with 9 bases between them. This CDR3 region has 15 residues. Germline CDR1 reads MNHEY; CDR2 reads SVGEGT. The CDR3: CASSYLSSSNYGYTF. The CDR3 nucleotides read TGTGCCAGCAGTTACTTGAGTTCATCTAACTATGGCTACACCTTC.

The chain joins TRBV20-1 to TRBJ2-5; 7 nucleotides agree with TRBD1. The germline gives CDR1 DFQATT, CDR2 SNEGSKA (reference sequence). This CDR3 is built from 14 residues. Trimming removed 4 bases from V and 5 bases from J; junction bases left unmatched: 10. The CDR3 sequence: CSANPATGYETQYF. The CDR3 DNA reads TGCAGTGCTAACCCCGCGACAGGGTACGAGACCCAGTACTTC.

V usage is TRBV12-5 and J usage is TRBJ1-6; D is unresolved. This CDR3 comprises 13 residues. Germline CDR1 is LGHNT and CDR2 is FRNRAP. Trimming pared 4 bases from V and 7 bases from J, leaving 8 bases between. The CDR3 loop reads CASGWSLNSPLHF. CDR3 DNA sequence: TGTGCTAGTGGTTGGAGTCTCAATTCACCCCTCCACTTT.

V usage is TRBV12-3 or TRBV12-4 and J usage is TRBJ2-7, with TRBD1 matching 7 bases. This CDR3 spans 15 amino acids. V shed 6 bases and J 1 base; nucleotides not matched to a gene: 9. The CDR3 nucleotides read TGTGCCAGCAGCAGGACCGGGACAGTATCCTACGAGCAGTACTTC. Protein sequence: CASSRTGTVSYEQYF.

CDR3 in amino acids: CASSLSGRPPQHF. The CDR3 region has the DNA TGTGCCAGCAGCCTGTCAGGCCGACCGCCCCAGCATTTT. The chain is built from TRBV28 and TRBJ1-5; the D is unclear. Germline loops: CDR1 MDHEN, CDR2 SYDVKM. V lost 6 bases to trimming and J lost 9 bases, with 15 bases between them. This CDR3 region has 13 residues. The variable domain in full, with the rest retrieved from reference TRBV28 and TRBJ1-5, is DVKVTQSSRYLVKRTGEKVFLECVQDMDHENMFWYRQDPGLGLRLIYFSYDVKMKEKGDIPEGYSVSREKKERFSLILESASTNQTSMYLCASSLSGRPPQHFGDGTRLSIL.

V gene TRBV5-1 combines with J gene TRBJ2-7; D is undetermined. Germline-derived CDR1 and CDR2 are SGHRS and YFSETQ. There are 15 residues in the CDR3. The V end was cut by 0 bases, the J end by 2 bases, with 12 bases between. The CDR3 sequence is CASSLALGGTYEQYF. CDR3 DNA: TGCGCCAGCAGCTTGGCACTGGGTGGGACCTACGAGCAGTACTTC.

The chain uses TRBV9 and TRBJ2-7, with a possible D match to TRBD2 (5 bases). The J call may be wrong; the DNA end is better matched by TRBJ2-5. The germline V gene encodes CDR1 SGDLS and CDR2 YYNGEE. This CDR3 contains 13 residues. CDR3 nucleotide sequence: TGTGCCAGCAGCCCGGGAACTCCGGAGACCCAGTACTTC. Amino acids: CASSPGTPETQYF.

V and J are TRBV28 and TRBJ2-5, with D perhaps matching TRBD1 (5 bases). The V gene lost 2 bases and the J gene lost 5 bases, with 15 bases spanning the gap. Germline V gene sequence: CDR1 MDHEN, CDR2 SYDVKM. The length of the CDR3 is 15 residues. CDR3 protein: CASSLRRPKGETQYF. The CDR3 DNA follows: TGTGCCAGCAGTTTAAGGCGCCCGAAGGGGGAGACCCAGTACTTC.

This clonotype was detected only once. The rearrangement uses TRBV20-1 and TRBJ2-3; 9 bases are shared with TRBD2. The V segment lost 1 base and the J segment 6 bases; nucleotides outside the gene matches: 8. CDR1 and CDR2 (germline): DFQATT, SNEGSKA (reference sequence). This CDR3 is built from 15 residues. The CDR3 nucleotides read TGCAGTGCTAGAGGCCACGCGGGAGGGCGTGATACGCAGTATTTT. Translation gives CSARGHAGGRDTQYF.

This rearrangement joins TRBV20-1 to TRBJ1-1, with a weak D call TRBD1 (5 bases). V gave up 1 base and J gave up 1 base, with 7 bases separating them. The CDR3 is made up of 13 amino acids. CDR1 and CDR2 from the germline V gene are DFQATT and SNEGSKA (reference sequence). The CDR3 coding sequence is TGCAGTGCTAGAGCTACAGGGAACACTGAAGCTTTCTTT. Translating it yields CSARATGNTEAFF.

This clonotype was seen a handful of times. The rearrangement uses TRBV6-6 and TRBJ1-2; 12 nucleotides match TRBD1. Germline CDR1 reads MNHNY; CDR2 reads SVGAGI (reference sequence). With 6 bases clipped from V and 8 bases from J, the junction kept 13 bases outside the gene matches. There are 16 residues in the CDR3. As DNA, the CDR3 is TGTGCCAGCAGCACCGGGACAGGGGGCGGGTCGAAAGGCTACACCTTC. This gives the protein CASSTGTGGGSKGYTF.

This clonotype showed up just a few times. The chain combines TRBV28 with TRBJ2-1, with D tentatively TRBD2 (6 bases). This CDR3 is 16 amino acids long. Per germline, CDR1 MDHEN and CDR2 SYDVKM. The ends were cut back, 3 bases at V and 0 bases at J, with 12 bases in the middle. In DNA, the CDR3 is TGTGCCAGCAGTTTTCGGCTAGCGAGCTCCTACAATGAGCAGTTCTTC. It specifies CASSFRLASSYNEQFF.

The chain recombines TRBV24-1 with TRBJ2-3; 10 nucleotides match TRBD1. V shed 8 bases, J shed 2 bases, and the junction held 6 bases outside the gene matches. Per germline, CDR1 KGHDR and CDR2 SFDVKD. This CDR3 is 15 amino acids long. CDR3 sequence: CATKGQGINTDTQYF. The CDR3 DNA reads as TGTGCCACCAAGGGACAGGGGATAAACACAGATACGCAGTATTTT.

The rearrangement uses TRBV7-8 and TRBJ2-5, with 7 bases fitting TRBD1. Germline V CDR1 and CDR2: SGHVS, FQNEAQ. With V trimmed by 1 base and J by 4 bases, 6 bases remained unmatched. The length of the CDR3 is 15 residues. CDR3 sequence reads: CASSLGRQGGETQYF. For the CDR3, the DNA is TGTGCCAGCAGCTTAGGGAGACAGGGTGGAGAGACCCAGTACTTC.